This T cell receptor beta chain was sequenced during a study of T cell responses to AZD1222 COVID-19 vaccine. Study results and caveats: Among the donors, most were white British and more were female, and clonal diversity was possibly underestimated. Baseline antibody screening turned up just 6 or 7 seropositive AZD1222 recipients.

Clones were sequenced by immunoSEQ multiplex PCR, and TCRdb holds only the in-frame ones, with some missing. Here the sample spans about 76,000 clones, roughly 90% being singletons. Germline values: CDR1 MGHRA, CDR2 YSYEKL. V lost 5 bases to trimming and J lost 5 bases; unmatched junction nucleotides: 6. The CDR3 length is 13 residues. Turning to this clone: Antigen: not known.

Source: peripheral blood, taken on day 0 of AZD1222 vaccination. The rearrangement uses TRBV4-1 and TRBJ2-7, with 7 bases that match TRBD1. This clonotype was sampled from an adult in good health. The CDR3 loop is CASSSTGDHEQYF. The CDR3 DNA reads as TGCGCCAGCAGCTCAACAGGGGACCACGAGCAGTACTTC.